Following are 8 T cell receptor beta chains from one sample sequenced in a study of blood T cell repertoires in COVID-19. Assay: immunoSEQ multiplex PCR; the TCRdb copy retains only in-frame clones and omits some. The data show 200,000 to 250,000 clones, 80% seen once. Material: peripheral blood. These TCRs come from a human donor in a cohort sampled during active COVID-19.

The CDR3 sequence is CASSKEGGWKHYEQYF. DNA of the CDR3: TGTGCCAGCAGCAAAGAGGGGGGGTGGAAACACTACGAGCAGTACTTC. The chain joins TRBV21-1 to TRBJ2-7; the table's D call TRBD2 went unverified against the DNA. TRBV21-1 is noted as a pseudogene. The CDR3 has 16 amino acids.

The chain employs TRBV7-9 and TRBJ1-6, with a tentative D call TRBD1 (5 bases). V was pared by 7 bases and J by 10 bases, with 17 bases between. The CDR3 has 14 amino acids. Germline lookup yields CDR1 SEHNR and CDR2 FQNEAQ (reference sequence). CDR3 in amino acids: CASNQSGSNSPLHF. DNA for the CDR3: TGTGCCAGCAACCAGTCAGGGTCGAACTCACCCCTCCACTTT.

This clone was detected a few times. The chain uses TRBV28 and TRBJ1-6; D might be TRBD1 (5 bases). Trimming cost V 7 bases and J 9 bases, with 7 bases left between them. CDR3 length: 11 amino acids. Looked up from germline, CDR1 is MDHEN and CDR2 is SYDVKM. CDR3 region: CASNGGSPLHF. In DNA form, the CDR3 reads TGTGCCAGCAACGGGGGTTCACCCCTCCACTTT. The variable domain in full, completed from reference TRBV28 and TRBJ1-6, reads DVKVTQSSRYLVKRTGEKVFLECVQDMDHENMFWYRQDPGLGLRLIYFSYDVKMKEKGDIPEGYSVSREKKERFSLILESASTNQTSMYLCASNGGSPLHFGNGTRLTVT.

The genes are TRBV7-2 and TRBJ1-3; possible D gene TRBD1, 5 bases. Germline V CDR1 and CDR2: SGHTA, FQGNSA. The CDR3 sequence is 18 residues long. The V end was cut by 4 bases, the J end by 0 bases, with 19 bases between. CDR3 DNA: TGTGCCAGCAGCTCACGACAGCAAAATAGCTTCTCTGGAAACACCATATATTTT. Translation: CASSSRQQNSFSGNTIYF. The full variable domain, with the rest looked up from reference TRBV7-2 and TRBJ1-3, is GAGVSQSPSNKVTEKGKDVELRCDPISGHTALYWYRQSLGQGLEFLIYFQGNSAPDKSGLPSDRFSAERTGGSVSTLTIQRTQQEDSAVYLCASSSRQQNSFSGNTIYFGEGSWLTVV.

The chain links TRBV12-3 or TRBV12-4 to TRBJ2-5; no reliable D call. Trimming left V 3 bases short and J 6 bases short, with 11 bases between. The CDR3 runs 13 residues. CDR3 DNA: TGTGCCAGCAGTTTCTCGGGTGTTCAGACCCAGTACTTC. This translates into CASSFSGVQTQYF.

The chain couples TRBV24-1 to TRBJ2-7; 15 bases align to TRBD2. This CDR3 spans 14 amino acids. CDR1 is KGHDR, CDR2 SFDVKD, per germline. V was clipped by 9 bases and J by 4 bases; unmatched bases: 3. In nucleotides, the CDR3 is TGTGCCACCGGGACTAGCGGGGGGTCGTACGAGCAGTACTTC. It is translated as CATGTSGGSYEQYF.

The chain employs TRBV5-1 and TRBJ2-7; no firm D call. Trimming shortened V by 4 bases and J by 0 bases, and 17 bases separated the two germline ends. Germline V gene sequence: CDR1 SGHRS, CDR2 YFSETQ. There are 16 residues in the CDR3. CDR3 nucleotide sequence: TGCGCCAGCAGCGCCGCTAGTTCCCCTAGCTCCTACGAGCAGTACTTC. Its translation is CASSAASSPSSYEQYF.

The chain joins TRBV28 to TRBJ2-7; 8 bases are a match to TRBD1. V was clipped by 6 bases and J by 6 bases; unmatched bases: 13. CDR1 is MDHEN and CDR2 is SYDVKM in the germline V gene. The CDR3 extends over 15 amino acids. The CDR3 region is CASRAPGQGPSEQYF. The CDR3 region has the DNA TGTGCCAGCAGAGCTCCCGGACAGGGTCCCTCCGAGCAGTACTTC.